The source of this TCR beta chain is a study of T cell responses to AZD1222 COVID-19 vaccine. Study observations and caveats: Vaccine-associated CD4 TCRs ranged over spike, dominating at 160-218 and 743-854. The donor group comprised mostly white British people and more females; the analysis possibly underestimated clonal diversity. Regions left unmutated in variants are reportedly the target of nearly half of spike-specific TCRs.

Measured with immunoSEQ multiplex PCR; TCRdb has only the in-frame clones, and not every one. The repertoire holds around 140,000 clones, with approximately 90% as singletons. Germline CDR1 and CDR2: SGHRS and YFSETQ. The CDR3 is 18 amino acids. Losses at the gene ends were 1 base for V and 5 bases for J; bases not matched to a gene: 12. Pooling of second doses given at about 4 or about 12 weeks was done. In regard to this clone: What it binds is unknown.

The sequencing here drew on peripheral blood, taken 28 days after the second AZD1222 dose. The receptor comes from an adult who received the AZD1222 COVID-19 vaccine. The chain links TRBV5-1 to TRBJ1-6; TRBD1 aligns across 7 bases. The CDR3 loop is CASSLMQRLGTDNSPLHF. Written as DNA, the CDR3 is TGCGCCAGCAGCTTGATGCAGAGGCTGGGGACAGATAATTCACCCCTCCACTTT. Full variable domain (outside the CDR3, taken from reference TRBV5-1 and TRBJ1-6): KAGVTQTPRYLIKTRGQQVTLSCSPISGHRSVSWYQQTPGQGLQFLFEYFSETQRNKGNFPGRFSGRQFSNSRSEMNVSTLELGDSALYLCASSLMQRLGTDNSPLHFGNGTRLTVT.